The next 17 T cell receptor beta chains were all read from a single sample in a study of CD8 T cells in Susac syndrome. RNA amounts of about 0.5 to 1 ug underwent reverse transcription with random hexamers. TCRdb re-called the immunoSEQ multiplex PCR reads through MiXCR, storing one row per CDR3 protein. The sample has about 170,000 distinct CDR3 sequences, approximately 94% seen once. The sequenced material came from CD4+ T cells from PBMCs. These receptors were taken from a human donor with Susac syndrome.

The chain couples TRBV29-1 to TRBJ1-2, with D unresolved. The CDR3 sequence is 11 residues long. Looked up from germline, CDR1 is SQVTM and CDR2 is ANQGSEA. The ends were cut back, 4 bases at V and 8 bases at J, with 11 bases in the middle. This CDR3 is CSVGPLGGYTF. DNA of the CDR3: TGCAGCGTTGGCCCTTTGGGGGGCTACACCTTC.

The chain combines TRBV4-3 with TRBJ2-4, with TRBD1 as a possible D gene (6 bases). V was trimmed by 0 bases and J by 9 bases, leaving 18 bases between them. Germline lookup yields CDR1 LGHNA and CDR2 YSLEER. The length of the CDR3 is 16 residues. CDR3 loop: CASSQDGAGARGIQYF. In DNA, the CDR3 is TGCGCCAGCAGCCAAGACGGCGCAGGGGCGAGGGGCATTCAGTACTTC.

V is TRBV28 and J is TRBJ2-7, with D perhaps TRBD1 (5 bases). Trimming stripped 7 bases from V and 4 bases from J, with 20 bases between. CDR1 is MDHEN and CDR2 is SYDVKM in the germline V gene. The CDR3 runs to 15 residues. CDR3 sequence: CASTPASGKGYEQYF. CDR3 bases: TGTGCCAGCACCCCGGCGTCAGGGAAAGGTTACGAGCAGTACTTC.

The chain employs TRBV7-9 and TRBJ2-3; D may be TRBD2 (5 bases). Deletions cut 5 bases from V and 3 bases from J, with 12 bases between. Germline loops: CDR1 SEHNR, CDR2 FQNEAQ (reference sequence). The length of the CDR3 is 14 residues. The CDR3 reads CASSLGGLTDTQYF. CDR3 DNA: TGTGCCAGCAGCCTTGGCGGGCTAACAGATACGCAGTATTTT.

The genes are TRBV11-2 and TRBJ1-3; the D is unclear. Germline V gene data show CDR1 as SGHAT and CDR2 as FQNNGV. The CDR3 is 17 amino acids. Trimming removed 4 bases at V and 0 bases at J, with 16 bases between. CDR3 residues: CASSSQTLTSSGNTIYF. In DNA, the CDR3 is TGTGCCAGCAGCTCCCAGACCTTGACGAGCTCTGGAAACACCATATATTTT. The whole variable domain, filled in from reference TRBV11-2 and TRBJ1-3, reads EAGVAQSPRYKIIEKRQSVAFWCNPISGHATLYWYQQILGQGPKLLIQFQNNGVVDDSQLPKDRFSAERLKGVDSTLKIQPAKLEDSAVYLCASSSQTLTSSGNTIYFGEGSWLTVV.

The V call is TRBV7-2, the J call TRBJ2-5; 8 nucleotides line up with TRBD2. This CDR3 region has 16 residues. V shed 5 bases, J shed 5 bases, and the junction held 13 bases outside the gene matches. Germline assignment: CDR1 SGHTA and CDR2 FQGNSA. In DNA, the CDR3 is TGTGCCAGCAGCGTCCGATTAGCGGGGAGGCGGGAGACCCAGTACTTC. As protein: CASSVRLAGRRETQYF.

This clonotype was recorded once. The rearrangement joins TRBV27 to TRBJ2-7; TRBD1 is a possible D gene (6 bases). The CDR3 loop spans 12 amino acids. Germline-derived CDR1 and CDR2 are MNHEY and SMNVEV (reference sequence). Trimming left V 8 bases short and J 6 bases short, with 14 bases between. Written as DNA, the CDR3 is TGTGCCAGCCGTCAGGGGTTTGGCGAGCAGTACTTC. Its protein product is CASRQGFGEQYF.

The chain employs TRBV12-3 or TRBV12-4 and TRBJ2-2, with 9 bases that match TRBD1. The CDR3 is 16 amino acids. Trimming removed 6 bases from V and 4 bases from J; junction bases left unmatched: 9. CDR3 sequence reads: CASSPGQGYGTGELFF. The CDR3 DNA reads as TGTGCCAGCAGCCCGGGACAGGGTTACGGCACCGGGGAGCTGTTTTTT.

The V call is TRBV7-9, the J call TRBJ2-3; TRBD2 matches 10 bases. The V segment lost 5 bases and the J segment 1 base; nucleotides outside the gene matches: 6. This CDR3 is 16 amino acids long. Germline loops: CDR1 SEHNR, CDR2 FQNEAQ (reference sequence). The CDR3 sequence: CASSPIAGGRTDTQYF. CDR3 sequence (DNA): TGTGCCAGCAGCCCTATAGCGGGGGGCCGCACAGATACGCAGTATTTT.

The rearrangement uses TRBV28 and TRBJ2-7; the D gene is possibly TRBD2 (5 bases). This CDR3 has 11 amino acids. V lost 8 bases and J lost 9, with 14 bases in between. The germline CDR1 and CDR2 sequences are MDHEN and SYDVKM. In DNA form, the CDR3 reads TGTGCCAGCCGCGCACCGGGAAGGCAGTACTTC. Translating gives CASRAPGRQYF.

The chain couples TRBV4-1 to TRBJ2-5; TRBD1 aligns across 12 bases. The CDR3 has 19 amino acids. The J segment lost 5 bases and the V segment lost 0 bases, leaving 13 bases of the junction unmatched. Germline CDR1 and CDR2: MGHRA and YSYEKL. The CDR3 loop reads CASSQDPWGTGGRRETQYF. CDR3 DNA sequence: TGCGCCAGCAGCCAAGATCCTTGGGGGACAGGGGGCAGGAGGGAGACCCAGTACTTC.

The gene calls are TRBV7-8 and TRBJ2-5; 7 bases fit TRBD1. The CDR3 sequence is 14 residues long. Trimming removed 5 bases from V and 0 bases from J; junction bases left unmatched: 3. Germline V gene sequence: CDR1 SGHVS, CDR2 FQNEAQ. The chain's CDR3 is CASSPGTDQETQYF. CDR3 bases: TGTGCCAGCAGCCCGGGGACAGACCAAGAGACCCAGTACTTC.

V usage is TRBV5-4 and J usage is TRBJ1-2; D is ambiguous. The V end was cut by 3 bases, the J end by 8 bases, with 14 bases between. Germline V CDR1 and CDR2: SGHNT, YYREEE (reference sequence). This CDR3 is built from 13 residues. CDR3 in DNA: TGTGCCAGCAGCTACGGGGTGGGAGACGGCTACACCTTC. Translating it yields CASSYGVGDGYTF.

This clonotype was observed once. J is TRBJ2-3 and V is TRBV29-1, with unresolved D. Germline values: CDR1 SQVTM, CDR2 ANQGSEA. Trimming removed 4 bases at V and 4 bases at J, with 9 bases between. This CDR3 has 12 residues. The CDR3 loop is CSVGEPADTQYF. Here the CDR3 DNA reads TGCAGCGTTGGTGAGCCGGCAGATACGCAGTATTTT.

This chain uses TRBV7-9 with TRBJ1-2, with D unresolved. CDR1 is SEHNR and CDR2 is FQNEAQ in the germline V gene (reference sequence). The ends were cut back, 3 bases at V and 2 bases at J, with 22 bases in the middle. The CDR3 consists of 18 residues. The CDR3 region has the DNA TGTGCCAGCAGCTTGAGAGGTCGGACCGGTGCAGAGAACTATGGCTACACCTTC. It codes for CASSLRGRTGAENYGYTF.

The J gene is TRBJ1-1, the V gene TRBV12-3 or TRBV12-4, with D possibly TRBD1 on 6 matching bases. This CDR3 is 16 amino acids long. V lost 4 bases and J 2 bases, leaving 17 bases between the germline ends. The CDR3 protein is CASSSPGGPSNTEAFF. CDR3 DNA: TGTGCCAGCAGTTCCCCGGGGGGGCCGTCAAACACTGAAGCTTTCTTT.

The DNA of the CDR3 is TGTGCCAGCAGTCCGGCGGGAAGCGGGCCAGGGGGCACAGATACGCAGTATTTT. Translated, it gives CASSPAGSGPGGTDTQYF. The rearrangement links TRBV27 to TRBJ2-3; D may be TRBD1 or TRBD2 (6 bases each). Germline values: CDR1 MNHEY, CDR2 SMNVEV (reference sequence). The CDR3 is 18 residues long. The V end lost 5 bases, the J end lost 1 base, and 22 bases lay between the germline ends.